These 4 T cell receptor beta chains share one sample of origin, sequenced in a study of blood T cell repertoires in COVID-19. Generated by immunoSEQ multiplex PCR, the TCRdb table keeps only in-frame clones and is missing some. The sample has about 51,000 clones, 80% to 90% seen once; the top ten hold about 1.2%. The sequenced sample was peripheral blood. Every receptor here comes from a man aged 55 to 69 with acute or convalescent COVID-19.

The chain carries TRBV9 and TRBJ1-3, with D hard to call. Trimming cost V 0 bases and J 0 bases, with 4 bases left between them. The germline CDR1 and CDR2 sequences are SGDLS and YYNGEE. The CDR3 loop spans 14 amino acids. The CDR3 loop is CASSVASSGNTIYF. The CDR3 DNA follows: TGTGCCAGCAGCGTAGCCAGCTCTGGAAACACCATATATTTT. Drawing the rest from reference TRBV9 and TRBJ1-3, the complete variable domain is DSGVTQTPKHLITATGQRVTLRCSPRSGDLSVYWYQQSLDQGLQFLIQYYNGEERAKGNILERFSAQQFPDLHSELNLSSLELGDSALYFCASSVASSGNTIYFGEGSWLTVV.

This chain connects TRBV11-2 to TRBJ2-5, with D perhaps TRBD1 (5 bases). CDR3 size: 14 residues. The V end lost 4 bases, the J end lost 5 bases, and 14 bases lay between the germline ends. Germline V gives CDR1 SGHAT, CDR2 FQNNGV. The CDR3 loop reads CASSSRAGKETQYF. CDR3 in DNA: TGTGCCAGCAGCTCCCGCGCAGGGAAGGAGACCCAGTACTTC.

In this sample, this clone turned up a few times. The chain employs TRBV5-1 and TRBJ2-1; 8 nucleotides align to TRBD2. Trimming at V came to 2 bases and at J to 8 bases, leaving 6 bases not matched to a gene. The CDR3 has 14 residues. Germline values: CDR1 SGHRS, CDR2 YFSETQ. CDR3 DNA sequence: TGCGCCAGCAGCTTAGCGGGGGCCCAGGATGAGCAGTTCTTC. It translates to CASSLAGAQDEQFF. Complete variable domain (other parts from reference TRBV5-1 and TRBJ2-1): KAGVTQTPRYLIKTRGQQVTLSCSPISGHRSVSWYQQTPGQGLQFLFEYFSETQRNKGNFPGRFSGRQFSNSRSEMNVSTLELGDSALYLCASSLAGAQDEQFFGPGTRLTVL.

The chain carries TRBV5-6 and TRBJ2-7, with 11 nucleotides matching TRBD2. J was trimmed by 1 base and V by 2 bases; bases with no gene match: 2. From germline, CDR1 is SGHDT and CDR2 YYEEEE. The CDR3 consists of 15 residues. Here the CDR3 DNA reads TGTGCCAGCAGCTTCCGACTAGCGGGGTCCTACGAGCAGTACTTC. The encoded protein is CASSFRLAGSYEQYF.